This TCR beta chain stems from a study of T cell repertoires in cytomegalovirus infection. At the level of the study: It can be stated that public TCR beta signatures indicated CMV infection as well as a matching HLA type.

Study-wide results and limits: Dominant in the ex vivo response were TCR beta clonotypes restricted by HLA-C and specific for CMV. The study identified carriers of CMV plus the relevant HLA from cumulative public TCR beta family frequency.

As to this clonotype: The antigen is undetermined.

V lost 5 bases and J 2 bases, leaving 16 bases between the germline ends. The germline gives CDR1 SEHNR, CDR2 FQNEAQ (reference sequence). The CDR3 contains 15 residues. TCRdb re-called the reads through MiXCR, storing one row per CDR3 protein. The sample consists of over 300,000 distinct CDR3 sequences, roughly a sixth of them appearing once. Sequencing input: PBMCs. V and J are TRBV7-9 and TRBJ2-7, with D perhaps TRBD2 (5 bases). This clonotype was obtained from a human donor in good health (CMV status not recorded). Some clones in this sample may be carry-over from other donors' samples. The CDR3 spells CASSEGSPAAYEQYF. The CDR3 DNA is TGTGCCAGCAGCGAGGGCTCGCCCGCCGCCTACGAGCAGTACTTC.